This T cell receptor beta chain was recovered during a study of Ad26.COV2.S vaccination and SARS-CoV-2 variants. About the research overall: Into the muscle, Ad26.COV2.S was dosed once or twice, 56 days apart.

Turning to this clone: What it recognizes is unknown.

Treatment given: around 19 received Ad26.COV2.S at low or high dose, single or two shots; about 5 received placebo; per-sample allocation not given. After the first vaccine or placebo injection, samples were drawn on day 63. This table comes from immunoSEQ multiplex PCR, and its TCRdb copy is limited to in-frame clones, with some not included. The table lists about 330,000 clones, roughly nine tenths of them singletons, with around 5.5% in the top ten. Germline CDR1 is LNHDA and CDR2 is SQIVND (reference sequence). The V end was cut by 3 bases, the J end by 6 bases, with 8 bases between. The CDR3 covers 12 residues. Study-level points and caveats: Measures of TCR breadth and depth may have fallen short of total T cell responses.

The chain has TRBV19 and TRBJ1-1; possibly TRBD1 for D (5 bases). The receptor was isolated from a person aged 18-65 years who received the Ad26.COV2.S COVID-19 vaccine or a placebo. The sequenced sample was peripheral blood, obtained in a trial of Ad26.COV2.S vaccine versus placebo. The CDR3 DNA sequence: TGTGCCAGTAGTATCGGGGCACCTGAAGCTTTCTTT. Residues: CASSIGAPEAFF.